A selection of T cell receptor beta chains follows, all from one sample in a study of cytomegalovirus exposure and HLA in healthy donors. The method was immunoSEQ multiplex PCR; TCRdb's version includes in-frame clones alone and lacks a portion of them. The repertoire has 200,000 to 300,000 clones, more than 70% of them found once; the top ten carry about 0.47%. Sequencing was carried out using PBMCs. All receptors come from a boy under 18 in good health and CMV-seronegative. Both conserved end residues are part of each CDR3. D genes are given only for firm matches. Expanded clones get a size class; other rows say once, few or many, or leave the size out.

j_gene: TRBJ2-3
v_gene: TRBV30
d_gene: .
abundance: .
CDR3aa: CAWRLGNIRGTQYF
CDR3nt: TGTGCCTGGAGGTTGGGTAATATCCGGGGTACGCAGTATTTT

j_gene: TRBJ1-3
v_gene: TRBV10-3
d_gene: TRBD1
abundance: .
CDR3aa: CAISRRFTGEESGNTIYF
CDR3nt: TGTGCCATCAGCCGAAGATTTACAGGGGAGGAATCTGGAAACACCATATATTTT

j_gene: TRBJ1-5
v_gene: TRBV19
d_gene: TRBD1
abundance: .
CDR3aa: CASMDGGQGGIQPQHF
CDR3nt: TGTGCCAGTATGGATGGGGGACAGGGGGGGATTCAGCCCCAGCATTTT

j_gene: TRBJ2-7
v_gene: TRBV7-8
d_gene: TRBD2
abundance: .
CDR3aa: CASSSGRGPSYEQYF
CDR3nt: TGTGCCAGCAGCTCAGGGAGGGGCCCCTCCTACGAGCAGTACTTC

j_gene: TRBJ1-1
v_gene: TRBV5-4
d_gene: .
abundance: .
CDR3aa: CASSLGPQENTEAFF
CDR3nt: TGTGCCAGCAGCTTGGGTCCCCAGGAGAACACTGAAGCTTTCTTT

j_gene: TRBJ1-6
v_gene: TRBV30
d_gene: .
abundance: .
CDR3aa: CAWSYGTQAKTYSPLHF
CDR3nt: TGTGCCTGGAGTTACGGGACACAGGCGAAGACTTATTCACCCCTCCACTTT

j_gene: TRBJ1-2
v_gene: TRBV7-9
d_gene: .
abundance: .
CDR3aa: CASSSREGLLNYGYTF
CDR3nt: TGTGCCAGCAGCTCTCGAGAGGGCCTGCTTAACTATGGCTACACCTTC

j_gene: TRBJ2-1
v_gene: TRBV18
d_gene: TRBD2
abundance: .
CDR3aa: CASSEGRVSYNEQFF
CDR3nt: TGTGCCAGCTCAGAGGGGAGGGTCTCCTACAATGAGCAGTTCTTC

j_gene: TRBJ1-1
v_gene: TRBV19
d_gene: .
abundance: .
CDR3aa: CASSITVGRDEAFF
CDR3nt: TGTGCCAGTAGTATTACGGTCGGCAGGGATGAAGCTTTCTTT

j_gene: TRBJ1-2
v_gene: TRBV6-1
d_gene: .
abundance: .
CDR3aa: CAGRVGPPRGYTF
CDR3nt: TGTGCCGGCAGGGTGGGGCCACCTCGGGGCTACACCTTC

j_gene: TRBJ1-1
v_gene: TRBV5-6
d_gene: .
abundance: few
CDR3aa: CASSLAGGDTEAFF
CDR3nt: TGTGCCAGCAGCTTGGCCGGGGGGGACACTGAAGCTTTCTTT

j_gene: TRBJ1-5
v_gene: TRBV30
d_gene: .
abundance: .
CDR3aa: CAWSVPRAGQPQHF
CDR3nt: TGTGCCTGGAGTGTACCCAGGGCAGGACAGCCCCAGCATTTT

j_gene: TRBJ2-7
v_gene: TRBV29-1
d_gene: .
abundance: once
CDR3aa: CSAEDHGESYEQYF
CDR3nt: TGCAGCGCTGAAGATCACGGGGAATCCTACGAGCAGTACTTC

j_gene: TRBJ2-7
v_gene: TRBV13
d_gene: TRBD1
abundance: .
CDR3aa: CASTLRGQSEQYF
CDR3nt: TGTGCCAGCACCCTAAGGGGGCAAAGCGAGCAGTACTTC

j_gene: TRBJ1-1
v_gene: TRBV4-1
d_gene: .
abundance: few
CDR3aa: CASSQERLMNTEAFF
CDR3nt: TGCGCCAGCAGCCAAGAGCGGTTAATGAACACTGAAGCTTTCTTT

j_gene: TRBJ2-5
v_gene: TRBV15
d_gene: .
abundance: .
CDR3aa: CATSRGVQGREQYF
CDR3nt: TGTGCCACCAGCAGAGGCGTACAGGGTAGAGAGCAGTACTTC

j_gene: TRBJ2-7
v_gene: TRBV9
d_gene: .
abundance: once
CDR3aa: CASSPDFLNPYEQYF
CDR3nt: TGTGCCAGCAGCCCGGACTTTCTAAACCCCTACGAGCAGTACTTC

j_gene: TRBJ2-7
v_gene: TRBV4-1
d_gene: .
abundance: .
CDR3aa: CASSQAGTPLKDEQYF
CDR3nt: TGCGCCAGCAGCCAGGCCGGGACACCCTTGAAGGACGAGCAGTACTTC

j_gene: TRBJ1-4
v_gene: TRBV27
d_gene: .
abundance: .
CDR3aa: CASSQGTTNEKLFF
CDR3nt: TGTGCCAGCAGCCAGGGAACAACTAATGAAAAACTGTTTTTT

j_gene: TRBJ1-2
v_gene: TRBV7-9
d_gene: TRBD1
abundance: .
CDR3aa: CASSSGQTFGYTF
CDR3nt: TGTGCCAGCAGCTCGGGACAGACCTTTGGCTACACCTTC

j_gene: TRBJ2-1
v_gene: TRBV15
d_gene: TRBD2
abundance: .
CDR3aa: CATSSFTQTSGVYNEQFF
CDR3nt: TGTGCCACCAGCAGTTTCACCCAGACTAGCGGGGTCTACAATGAGCAGTTCTTC

j_gene: TRBJ1-1
v_gene: TRBV14
d_gene: .
abundance: .
CDR3aa: CASSQDHGGGRAFF
CDR3nt: TGTGCCAGCAGCCAAGATCATGGGGGCGGGAGGGCTTTCTTT

j_gene: TRBJ2-2
v_gene: TRBV5-1
d_gene: .
abundance: .
CDR3aa: CASSFGAGMNTGELFF
CDR3nt: TGCGCCAGCAGCTTTGGGGCAGGGATGAACACCGGGGAGCTGTTTTTT

j_gene: TRBJ2-1
v_gene: TRBV6-5
d_gene: TRBD2
abundance: .
CDR3aa: CASSYSGGPSNEQFF
CDR3nt: TGTGCCAGCAGTTATTCGGGAGGGCCGTCGAATGAGCAGTTCTTC

j_gene: TRBJ2-1
v_gene: TRBV29-1
d_gene: .
abundance: .
CDR3aa: CSVGKLNNEQFF
CDR3nt: TGCAGCGTTGGTAAGCTGAACAATGAGCAGTTCTTC

j_gene: TRBJ2-7
v_gene: TRBV7-8
d_gene: TRBD2
abundance: .
CDR3aa: CASSLGGLAGGISYEQYF
CDR3nt: TGTGCCAGCAGCCTAGGGGGACTAGCGGGGGGAATCTCCTACGAGCAGTACTTC

j_gene: TRBJ1-5
v_gene: TRBV5-1
d_gene: .
abundance: .
CDR3aa: CASSLGAFGFNQPQHF
CDR3nt: TGCGCCAGCAGCTTGGGAGCGTTTGGGTTCAATCAGCCCCAGCATTTT

j_gene: TRBJ2-2
v_gene: TRBV30
d_gene: .
abundance: once
CDR3aa: CAWSPTGPTNTGELFF
CDR3nt: TGTGCCTGGAGTCCCACCGGTCCTACGAACACCGGGGAGCTGTTTTTT

j_gene: TRBJ2-1
v_gene: TRBV6-5
d_gene: .
abundance: .
CDR3aa: CASRDSPVYNEQFF
CDR3nt: TGTGCCAGCAGGGACTCGCCGGTCTACAATGAGCAGTTCTTC

j_gene: TRBJ2-7
v_gene: TRBV7-8
d_gene: TRBD2
abundance: .
CDR3aa: CASTGRGYEQYF
CDR3nt: TGTGCCAGCACGGGGAGGGGATACGAGCAGTACTTC

j_gene: TRBJ1-5
v_gene: TRBV7-7
d_gene: .
abundance: .
CDR3aa: CASSYRDGQPQHF
CDR3nt: TGTGCCAGCAGCTACAGGGACGGTCAGCCCCAGCATTTT

j_gene: TRBJ2-6
v_gene: TRBV5-6
d_gene: .
abundance: .
CDR3aa: CASSLGLSSGANVLTF
CDR3nt: TGTGCCAGCAGCTTGGGCCTGAGCTCTGGGGCCAACGTCCTGACTTTC

j_gene: TRBJ2-1
v_gene: TRBV4-2
d_gene: .
abundance: .
CDR3aa: CASSRGEPTINEQFF
CDR3nt: TGTGCCAGCAGCCGGGGGGAGCCGACTATCAATGAGCAGTTCTTC

j_gene: TRBJ2-3
v_gene: TRBV5-4
d_gene: .
abundance: .
CDR3aa: CASSLAGTYSTDTQYF
CDR3nt: TGTGCCAGCAGCTTGGCAGGGACATATTCCACAGATACGCAGTATTTT

j_gene: TRBJ1-1
v_gene: TRBV12-5
d_gene: .
abundance: once
CDR3aa: CASGPREGEAFF
CDR3nt: TGTGCTAGTGGACCGCGGGAGGGTGAAGCTTTCTTT

j_gene: TRBJ1-2
v_gene: TRBV11-2
d_gene: .
abundance: .
CDR3aa: CASSLGEGSPGYGYTF
CDR3nt: TGTGCCAGCAGCTTAGGAGAGGGATCCCCGGGCTATGGCTACACCTTC

j_gene: TRBJ2-7
v_gene: TRBV6-5
d_gene: .
abundance: few
CDR3aa: CASSYFTDYEQYF
CDR3nt: TGTGCCAGCAGTTACTTTACAGACTACGAGCAGTACTTC

j_gene: TRBJ2-7
v_gene: TRBV15
d_gene: TRBD2
abundance: .
CDR3aa: CATSRDRREGPDEQYF
CDR3nt: TGTGCCACCAGCAGGGACAGGCGGGAGGGCCCCGACGAGCAGTACTTC

j_gene: TRBJ2-7
v_gene: TRBV5-1
d_gene: .
abundance: .
CDR3aa: CASSLTIRNYEQYF
CDR3nt: TGCGCCAGCAGCTTGACAATCCGGAACTACGAGCAGTACTTC

j_gene: TRBJ1-4
v_gene: TRBV4-1
d_gene: TRBD1
abundance: many
CDR3aa: CASSLGQVTGKLFF
CDR3nt: TGCGCCAGCAGCCTCGGACAGGTGACTGGGAAACTGTTTTTT

j_gene: TRBJ1-2
v_gene: TRBV28
d_gene: .
abundance: .
CDR3aa: CASKYRSYGYTF
CDR3nt: TGTGCCAGCAAATACAGGAGCTATGGCTACACCTTC

j_gene: TRBJ2-7
v_gene: TRBV11-2
d_gene: TRBD2
abundance: .
CDR3aa: CASSLWREIYEQYF
CDR3nt: TGTGCCAGCAGCTTATGGCGGGAGATCTACGAGCAGTACTTC

j_gene: TRBJ1-5
v_gene: TRBV12-5
d_gene: .
abundance: .
CDR3aa: CASGWVRRRINQPQHF
CDR3nt: TGTGCTAGTGGTTGGGTTCGGCGGAGAATCAATCAGCCCCAGCATTTT

j_gene: TRBJ2-7
v_gene: TRBV6-1
d_gene: TRBD2
abundance: .
CDR3aa: CASSEGLGAGGLLEAEQYF
CDR3nt: TGTGCCAGCAGTGAAGGTCTCGGAGCGGGAGGGCTCCTTGAGGCCGAGCAGTACTTC

j_gene: TRBJ1-3
v_gene: TRBV10-3
d_gene: TRBD1
abundance: .
CDR3aa: CAISKPLGQGEKRSGNTIYF
CDR3nt: TGTGCCATCAGCAAACCCTTGGGACAGGGGGAGAAACGCTCTGGAAACACCATATATTTT